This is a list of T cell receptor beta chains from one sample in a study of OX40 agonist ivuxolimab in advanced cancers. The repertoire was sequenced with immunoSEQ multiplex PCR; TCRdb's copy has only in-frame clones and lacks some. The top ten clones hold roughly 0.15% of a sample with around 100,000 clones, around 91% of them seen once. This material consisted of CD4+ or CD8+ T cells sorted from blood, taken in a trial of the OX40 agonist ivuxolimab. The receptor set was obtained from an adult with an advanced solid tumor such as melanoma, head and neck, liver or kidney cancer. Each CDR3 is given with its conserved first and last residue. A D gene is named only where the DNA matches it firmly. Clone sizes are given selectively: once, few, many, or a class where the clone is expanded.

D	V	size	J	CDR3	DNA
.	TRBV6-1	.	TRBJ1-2	CASRPEVWGYGYTF	TGTGCCAGCAGGCCCGAGGTTTGGGGCTATGGCTACACCTTC
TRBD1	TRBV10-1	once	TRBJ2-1	CASSEKDRAYNEQFF	TGCGCCAGCAGTGAAAAGGACAGGGCCTACAATGAGCAGTTCTTC
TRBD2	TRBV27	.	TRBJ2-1	CASRIGGSRVYNEQFF	TGTGCCAGCCGGATTGGCGGGAGTAGGGTCTACAATGAGCAGTTCTTC
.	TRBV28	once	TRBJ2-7	CASGRIPYEQYF	TGTGCCAGCGGGAGGATCCCCTACGAGCAGTACTTC
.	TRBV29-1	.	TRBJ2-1	CSVVGAARRGSYNEQFF	TGCAGCGTTGTCGGCGCTGCTCGGAGGGGATCCTACAATGAGCAGTTCTTC
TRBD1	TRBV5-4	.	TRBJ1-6	CASSYPPTGSNSPLHF	TGTGCCAGCAGCTACCCCCCGACAGGGAGCAATTCACCCCTCCACTTT
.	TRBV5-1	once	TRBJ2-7	CASSLVGTQVYEQYF	TGCGCCAGCAGCTTGGTAGGGACCCAGGTCTACGAGCAGTACTTC
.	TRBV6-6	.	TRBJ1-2	CATGHRDAGGYTF	TGTGCCACAGGTCACAGGGACGCGGGTGGCTACACCTTC
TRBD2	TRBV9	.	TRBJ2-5	CASSVSSGQETQYF	TGTGCCAGCAGCGTATCTAGCGGTCAAGAGACCCAGTACTTC
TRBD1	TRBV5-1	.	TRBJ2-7	CASRRPGTGSYEQYF	TGCGCCAGCAGAAGACCCGGGACAGGGTCCTACGAGCAGTACTTC
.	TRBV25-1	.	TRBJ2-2	CASSLAGTGELFF	TGTGCCAGCAGTTTAGCCGGCACCGGGGAGCTGTTTTTT
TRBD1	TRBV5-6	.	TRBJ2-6	CASSLPLGTGGTGANVLTF	TGTGCCAGCAGCCTCCCGTTGGGGACAGGGGGAACTGGGGCCAACGTCCTGACTTTC
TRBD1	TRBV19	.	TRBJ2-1	CASRGQGANEQFF	TGTGCCAGTAGGGGACAGGGGGCGAATGAGCAGTTCTTC
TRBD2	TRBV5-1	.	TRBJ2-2	CASSLRTSGGTGELFF	TGCGCCAGCAGCTTGAGGACTAGCGGGGGGACCGGGGAGCTGTTTTTT
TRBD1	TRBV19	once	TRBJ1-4	CASSTGQGGNEKLFF	TGTGCCAGTAGTACCGGACAGGGGGGAAACGAAAAACTGTTTTTT
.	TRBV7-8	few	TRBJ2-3	CASSARLTDTQYF	TGTGCCAGCAGCGCTAGGCTCACAGATACGCAGTATTTT
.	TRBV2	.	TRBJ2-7	CASSEQFYEQYF	TGTGCCAGCAGTGAACAGTTTTACGAGCAGTACTTC
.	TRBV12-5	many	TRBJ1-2	CASGLGRASRGYGYTF	TGTGCTAGTGGTTTAGGTCGGGCATCGAGAGGTTATGGCTACACCTTC
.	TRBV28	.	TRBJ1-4	CASLSEGWEKLFF	TGTGCCAGCCTCTCGGAGGGTTGGGAAAAACTGTTTTTT
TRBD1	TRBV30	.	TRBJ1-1	CAWSAHQGARGTEAFF	TGTGCCTGGAGTGCCCATCAGGGGGCGCGGGGCACTGAAGCTTTCTTT
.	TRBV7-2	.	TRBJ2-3	CASSQRGSYTDTQYF	TGTGCCAGCAGCCAGAGGGGGTCTTACACAGATACGCAGTATTTT
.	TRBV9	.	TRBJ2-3	CASSGRDSDTQYF	TGTGCCAGCAGCGGGCGGGATTCAGATACGCAGTATTTT
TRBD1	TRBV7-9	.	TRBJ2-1	CASSLNRGASYNEQFF	TGTGCCAGCAGCTTAAACAGGGGTGCGTCCTACAATGAGCAGTTCTTC
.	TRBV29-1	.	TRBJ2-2	CSVEPGGSGTGELFF	TGCAGCGTTGAACCAGGGGGTAGCGGCACCGGGGAGCTGTTTTTT
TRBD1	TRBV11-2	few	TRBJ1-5	CASSFTGTGGNQPQHF	TGTGCCAGCAGCTTCACCGGGACAGGGGGCAATCAGCCCCAGCATTTT
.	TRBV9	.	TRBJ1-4	CASSGGRGEKLFF	TGTGCCAGCAGCGGAGGACGGGGAGAAAAACTGTTTTTT
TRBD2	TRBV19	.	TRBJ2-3	CASSPTRAGGRSTDTQYF	TGTGCCAGTAGTCCGACGAGAGCGGGAGGGAGGTCCACAGATACGCAGTATTTT
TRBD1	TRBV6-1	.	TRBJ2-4	CASSERGTGVYIQYF	TGTGCCAGCAGTGAACGTGGGACAGGGGTATACATTCAGTACTTC
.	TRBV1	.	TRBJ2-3	CTSSQDREGLSTDTQYF	TGCACCAGCAGCCAAGATCGGGAGGGCCTGAGCACAGATACGCAGTATTTT